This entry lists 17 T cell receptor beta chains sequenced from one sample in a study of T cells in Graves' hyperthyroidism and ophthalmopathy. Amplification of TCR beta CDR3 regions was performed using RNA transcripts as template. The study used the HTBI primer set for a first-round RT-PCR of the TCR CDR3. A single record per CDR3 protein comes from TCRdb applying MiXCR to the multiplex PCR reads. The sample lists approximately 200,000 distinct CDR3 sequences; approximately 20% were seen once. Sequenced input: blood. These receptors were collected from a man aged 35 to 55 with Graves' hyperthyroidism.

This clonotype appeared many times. Here the CDR3 DNA reads TGCAGTGCTTTGGCCAGCGGGGGGGCGCGGGAGCAGTACTTC. Protein: CSALASGGAREQYF. The V call is TRBV20-1, the J call TRBJ2-7; 10 nucleotides agree with TRBD2. Trimming at V came to 5 bases and at J to 7 bases, leaving 11 bases not matched to a gene. The V gene's germline CDR1 is DFQATT and CDR2 SNEGSKA (reference sequence). There are 14 residues in the CDR3.

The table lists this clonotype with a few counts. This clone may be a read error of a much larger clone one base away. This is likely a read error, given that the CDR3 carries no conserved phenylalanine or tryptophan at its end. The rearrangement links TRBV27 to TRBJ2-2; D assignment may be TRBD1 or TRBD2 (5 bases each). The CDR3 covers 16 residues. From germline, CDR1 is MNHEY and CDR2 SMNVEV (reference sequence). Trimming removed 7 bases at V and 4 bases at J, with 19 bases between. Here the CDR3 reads CASTGAEDVGTGELFS. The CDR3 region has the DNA TGTGCCAGCACCGGGGCCGAGGACGTGGGCACCGGGGAGCTGTTTTCT.

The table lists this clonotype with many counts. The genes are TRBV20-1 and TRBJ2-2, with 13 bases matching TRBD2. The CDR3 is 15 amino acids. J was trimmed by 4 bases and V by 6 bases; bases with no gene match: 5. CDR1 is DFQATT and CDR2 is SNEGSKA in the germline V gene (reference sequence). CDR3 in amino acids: CSAGTSGVGTGELFF. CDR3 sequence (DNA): TGCAGTGCAGGGACTAGCGGGGTCGGCACCGGGGAGCTGTTTTTT.

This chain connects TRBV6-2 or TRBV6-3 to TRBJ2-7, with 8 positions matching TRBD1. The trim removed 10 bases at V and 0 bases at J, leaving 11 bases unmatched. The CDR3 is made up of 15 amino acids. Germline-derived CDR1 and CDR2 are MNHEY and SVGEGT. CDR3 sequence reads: CATAPDTGGSYEQYF. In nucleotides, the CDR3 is TGTGCCACCGCCCCGGATACAGGGGGCTCCTACGAGCAGTACTTC.

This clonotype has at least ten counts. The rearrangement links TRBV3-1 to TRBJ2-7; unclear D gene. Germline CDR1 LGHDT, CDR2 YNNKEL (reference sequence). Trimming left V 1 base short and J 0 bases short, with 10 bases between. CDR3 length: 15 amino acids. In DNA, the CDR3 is TGTGCCAGCAGCCAAGGTCCGAGCCTCTCCTACGAGCAGTACTTC. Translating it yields CASSQGPSLSYEQYF.

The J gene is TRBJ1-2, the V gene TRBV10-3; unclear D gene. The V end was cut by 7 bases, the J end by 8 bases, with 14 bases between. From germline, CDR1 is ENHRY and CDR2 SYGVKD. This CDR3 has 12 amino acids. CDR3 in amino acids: CAINGPSVGYTF. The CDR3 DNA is TGTGCCATCAACGGGCCGTCCGTAGGCTACACCTTC.

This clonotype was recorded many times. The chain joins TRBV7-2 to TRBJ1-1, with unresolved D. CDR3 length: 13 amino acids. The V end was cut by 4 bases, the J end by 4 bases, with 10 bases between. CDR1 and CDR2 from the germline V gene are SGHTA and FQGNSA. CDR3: CASSSGPGTEAFF. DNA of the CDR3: TGTGCCAGCAGCTCCGGACCTGGCACTGAAGCTTTCTTT.

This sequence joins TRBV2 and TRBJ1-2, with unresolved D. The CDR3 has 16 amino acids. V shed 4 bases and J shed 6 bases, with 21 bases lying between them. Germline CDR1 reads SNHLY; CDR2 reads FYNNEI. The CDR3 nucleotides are TGTGCCAGCAGTGCCTACCGGGTCCCGAGAGTTGATGGCTACACCTTC. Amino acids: CASSAYRVPRVDGYTF.

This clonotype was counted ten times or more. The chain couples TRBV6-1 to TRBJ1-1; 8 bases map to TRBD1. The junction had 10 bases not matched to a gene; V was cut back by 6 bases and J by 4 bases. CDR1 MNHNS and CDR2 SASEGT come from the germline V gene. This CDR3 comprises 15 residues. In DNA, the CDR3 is TGTGCCAGCAGGGAACTAAGACAGGGGAGCACTGAAGCTTTCTTT. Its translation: CASRELRQGSTEAFF.

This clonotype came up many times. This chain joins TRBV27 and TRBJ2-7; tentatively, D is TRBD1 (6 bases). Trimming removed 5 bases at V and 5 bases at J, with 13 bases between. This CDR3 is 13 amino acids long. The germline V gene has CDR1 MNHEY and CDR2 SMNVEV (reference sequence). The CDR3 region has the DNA TGTGCCAGCAGTGCTCAACAGGGTAACGAGCAGTACTTC. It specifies CASSAQQGNEQYF.

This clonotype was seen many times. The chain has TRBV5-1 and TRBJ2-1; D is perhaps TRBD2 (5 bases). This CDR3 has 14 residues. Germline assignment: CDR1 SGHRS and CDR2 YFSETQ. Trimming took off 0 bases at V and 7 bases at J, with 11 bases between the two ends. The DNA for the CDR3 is TGCGCCAGCAGCTTGGTCAGTGGGGAGAATGAGCAGTTCTTC. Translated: CASSLVSGENEQFF.

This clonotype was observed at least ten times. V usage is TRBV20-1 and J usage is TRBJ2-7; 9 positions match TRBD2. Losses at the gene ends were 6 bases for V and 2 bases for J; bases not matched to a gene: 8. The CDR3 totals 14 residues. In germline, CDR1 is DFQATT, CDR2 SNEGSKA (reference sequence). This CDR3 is CSAPFSGGTYEQYF. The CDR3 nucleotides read TGCAGTGCGCCGTTTAGCGGGGGAACCTACGAGCAGTACTTC.

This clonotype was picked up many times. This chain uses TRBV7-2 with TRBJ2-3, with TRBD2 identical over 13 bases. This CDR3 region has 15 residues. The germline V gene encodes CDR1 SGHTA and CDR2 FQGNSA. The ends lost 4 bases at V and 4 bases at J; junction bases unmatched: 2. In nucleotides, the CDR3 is TGTGCCAGCAGCTGGGGACTAGCGGGGTCAGATACGCAGTATTTT. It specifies CASSWGLAGSDTQYF.

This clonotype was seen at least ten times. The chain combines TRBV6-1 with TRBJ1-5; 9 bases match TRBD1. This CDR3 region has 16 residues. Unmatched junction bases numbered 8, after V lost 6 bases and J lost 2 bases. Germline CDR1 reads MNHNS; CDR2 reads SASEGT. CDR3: CASSPGQGKGNQPQHF. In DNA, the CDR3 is TGTGCCAGCAGCCCGGGACAGGGAAAGGGCAATCAGCCCCAGCATTTT.

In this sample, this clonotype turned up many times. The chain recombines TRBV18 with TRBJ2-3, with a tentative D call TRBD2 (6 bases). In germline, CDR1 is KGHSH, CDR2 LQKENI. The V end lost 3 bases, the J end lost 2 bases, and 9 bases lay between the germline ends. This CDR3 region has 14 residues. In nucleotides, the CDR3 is TGTGCCAGCTCACCCAGGGACTTCACAGATACGCAGTATTTT. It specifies CASSPRDFTDTQYF.

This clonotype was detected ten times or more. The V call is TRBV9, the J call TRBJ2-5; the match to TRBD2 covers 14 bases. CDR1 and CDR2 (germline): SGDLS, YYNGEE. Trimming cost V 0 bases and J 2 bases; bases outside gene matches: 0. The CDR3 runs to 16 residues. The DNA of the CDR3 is TGTGCCAGCAGCGTAGGGACTAGCGGGGGGCAAGAGACCCAGTACTTC. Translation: CASSVGTSGGQETQYF.

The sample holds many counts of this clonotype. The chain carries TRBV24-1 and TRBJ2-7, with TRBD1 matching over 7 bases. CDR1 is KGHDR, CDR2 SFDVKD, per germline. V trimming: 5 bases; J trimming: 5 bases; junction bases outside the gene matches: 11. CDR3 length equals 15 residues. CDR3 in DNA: TGTGCCACCAGTGTTCGGCAGGGGGAAGAGAACGAGCAGTACTTC. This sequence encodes CATSVRQGEENEQYF.